One sample yielded the 18 T cell receptor beta chains listed below, sequenced in a study of blood T cell repertoires in COVID-19 (dated by TCRdb to 2018 to 2021). The library was made by the immunoSEQ multiplex PCR assay. TCRdb's version of the immuneACCESS table is confined to in-frame rearrangements and falls short of the full clone set. An unresolved V gene accounts for under half of the shortfall where checked; the remainder is of unknown origin. The sample includes 150,000 to 200,000 clones, with about four fifths observed a single time. Clones ranked in the top ten supply under 7% of the sample. Sequencing was performed on peripheral blood. The receptors shown here come from a woman in her thirties or forties with COVID-19, enrolled during active disease.

The V gene is TRBV3-1 (or the pseudogene TRBV3-2), the J gene TRBJ2-1; TRBD2 matches at 11 bases. Germline lookup yields CDR1 LGHDT and CDR2 YNNKEL (reference sequence). The CDR3 contains 14 residues. The J segment lost 9 bases and the V segment lost 5 bases, leaving 6 bases of the junction unmatched. The CDR3 spells CASSLLAGEIEQFF. The DNA of the CDR3 is TGTGCCAGCAGCTTACTAGCGGGAGAAATTGAGCAGTTCTTC.

V and J are TRBV7-9 and TRBJ1-3, with 9 bases that match TRBD1. From germline, CDR1 is SEHNR and CDR2 FQNEAQ (reference sequence). With V trimmed by 5 bases and J by 6 bases, 8 bases remained unmatched. The CDR3 loop spans 15 amino acids. For the CDR3, the DNA is TGTGCCAGCAGCCCGGACAGGGGCAATTTAAACACCATATATTTT. Translated: CASSPDRGNLNTIYF.

The V gene is TRBV5-1, the J gene TRBJ2-1, with a weak D call TRBD2 (6 bases). Germline V gene data show CDR1 as SGHRS and CDR2 as YFSETQ. The CDR3 runs 14 residues. Deletions cut 1 base from V and 7 bases from J, with 12 bases between. The CDR3 coding sequence is TGCGCCAGCAGCTTGTTACGGGGGATTAATGAGCAGTTCTTC. The encoded protein is CASSLLRGINEQFF. The variable domain in full, with the rest retrieved from reference TRBV5-1 and TRBJ2-1, is KAGVTQTPRYLIKTRGQQVTLSCSPISGHRSVSWYQQTPGQGLQFLFEYFSETQRNKGNFPGRFSGRQFSNSRSEMNVSTLELGDSALYLCASSLLRGINEQFFGPGTRLTVL.

The table lists this clone with a count of one. The CDR3 loop is CASSQPTVNEQFF. The CDR3 DNA sequence: TGCGCCAGCAGCCAACCCACGGTAAATGAGCAGTTCTTC. The rearrangement joins TRBV4-1 to TRBJ2-1; D uncertain. Germline-derived CDR1 and CDR2 are MGHRA and YSYEKL. Trimming removed 2 bases from V and 7 bases from J, with 9 bases in between. This CDR3 has 13 amino acids.

This clone was detected ten times or more. The V gene is TRBV2, the J gene TRBJ2-5; the D gene is possibly TRBD2 (5 bases). Between the trimmed V and J ends, which lost 7 bases and 1 base, there was a span of 19 bases. The CDR3 has 16 residues. Germline-derived CDR1 and CDR2 are SNHLY and FYNNEI. As DNA, the CDR3 is TGTGCCAGCAAAGGGCGAGGGTTTCGTGTCCAAGAGACCCAGTACTTC. Its translation is CASKGRGFRVQETQYF.

V is TRBV6-5 and J is TRBJ2-1, with a tentative D call TRBD2 (6 bases). Trimming removed 6 bases at V and 8 bases at J, with 14 bases between. Per germline, CDR1 MNHEY and CDR2 SVGAGI. The CDR3 is 13 amino acids. As DNA, the CDR3 is TGTGCCAGCAGCCCCGGAGGGCCATATGAGCAGTTCTTC. Translation gives CASSPGGPYEQFF.

The chain has TRBV7-9 and TRBJ1-2; D is perhaps TRBD1 (6 bases). This CDR3 contains 13 residues. Germline V gene sequence: CDR1 SEHNR, CDR2 FQNEAQ (reference sequence). Trimming pared 5 bases from V and 3 bases from J, leaving 10 bases between. CDR3 protein: CASSHDRYYGYTF. The DNA of the CDR3 is TGTGCCAGCAGCCACGACAGGTACTATGGCTACACCTTC.

The CDR3 loop is CAWKLYNTQYF. The CDR3 DNA reads TGTGCCTGGAAACTATATAATACGCAGTATTTT. V gene TRBV30 combines with J gene TRBJ2-3; D unclear. Trimming took 4 bases from V and 7 from J, leaving 9 bases between them. CDR1 GTSNPN and CDR2 SVGIG come from the germline V gene (reference sequence). The CDR3 runs 11 residues.

V is TRBV7-2 and J is TRBJ2-7; D is possibly TRBD2 (6 bases). Trimming took off 1 base at V and 0 bases at J, with 7 bases between the two ends. CDR3 size: 14 residues. The germline V gene has CDR1 SGHTA and CDR2 FQGNSA. CDR3 amino acids: CASSLVLASYEQYF. DNA of the CDR3: TGTGCCAGCAGCTTAGTACTAGCCTCCTACGAGCAGTACTTC.

CDR3 sequence (DNA): TGCGCCAGCATCGGGGGGACCGGGGAGCTGTTTTTT. It encodes CASIGGTGELFF. The gene calls are TRBV5-1 and TRBJ2-2; 7 bases are a match to TRBD2. Germline lookup yields CDR1 SGHRS and CDR2 YFSETQ. This CDR3 is built from 12 residues. Trimming cost V 6 bases and J 5 bases; bases outside gene matches: 1. The entire variable domain, with the rest obtained from reference TRBV5-1 and TRBJ2-2, is as follows: KAGVTQTPRYLIKTRGQQVTLSCSPISGHRSVSWYQQTPGQGLQFLFEYFSETQRNKGNFPGRFSGRQFSNSRSEMNVSTLELGDSALYLCASIGGTGELFFGEGSRLTVL.

CDR3 loop: CATSRDRETGELFF. For the CDR3, the DNA is TGTGCCACCAGCAGAGATCGGGAGACCGGGGAGCTGTTTTTT. The V call is TRBV15, the J call TRBJ2-2; D perhaps matches TRBD2 (6 bases). V was pared by 0 bases and J by 5 bases, with 7 bases between. Looked up from germline, CDR1 is LNHNV and CDR2 is YYDKDF (reference sequence). The CDR3 has 14 amino acids.

The gene calls are TRBV6-1 and TRBJ1-1; D not resolved. The CDR3 runs 14 residues. The V end was cut by 3 bases, the J end by 4 bases, with 12 bases between. Germline assignment: CDR1 MNHNS and CDR2 SASEGT. The chain's CDR3 is CASSDQDESTEAFF. DNA for the CDR3: TGTGCCAGCAGTGATCAGGATGAGAGCACTGAAGCTTTCTTT.

CDR3 bases: TGTGCCACCGGAGACAGAACTTATGGCTACACCTTC. Translation gives CATGDRTYGYTF. The rearrangement joins TRBV24-1 to TRBJ1-2, with D tentatively TRBD1 (5 bases). The CDR3 runs to 12 residues. CDR1 is KGHDR, CDR2 SFDVKD, per germline. Trimming took 9 bases from V and 5 from J, leaving 12 bases between them.

The chain links TRBV23-1 to TRBJ1-4; possible D gene TRBD1, 5 bases. TRBV23-1 belongs to the ORF category, with a function that is uncertain. The CDR3 runs to 16 residues. Trimming removed 4 bases from V and 7 bases from J, with 19 bases in between. The CDR3 DNA reads TGCGCCAGCAGTCCCCCCCCCGCTCCCCAGGGTGAAAAACTGTTTTTT. This translates into CASSPPPAPQGEKLFF.

Here the CDR3 reads CASSIRTSGSYEQYF. In DNA, the CDR3 is TGTGCCAGCAGTATCCGGACTAGTGGGTCCTACGAGCAGTACTTC. The chain recombines TRBV27 with TRBJ2-7; 7 bases match TRBD2. Germline assignment: CDR1 MNHEY and CDR2 SMNVEV (reference sequence). The CDR3 sequence is 15 residues long. Germline trimming cut 5 bases from V and 1 base from J; bases unmatched to any gene: 8.

This chain connects TRBV5-1 to TRBJ1-4; 9 bases agree with TRBD1. The CDR3 has 16 residues. J was trimmed by 4 bases and V by 1 base; bases with no gene match: 5. Germline V gene sequence: CDR1 SGHRS, CDR2 YFSETQ. CDR3 loop: CASSLTGQGGNEKLFF. The CDR3 bases are TGCGCCAGCAGCTTGACGGGACAGGGTGGTAATGAAAAACTGTTTTTT.

In regard to this clone: The sample has other DNA sequences that encode this CDR3 too. The chain is built from TRBV5-1 and TRBJ2-2; a possible D gene is TRBD1 (5 bases). The CDR3 totals 14 residues. Germline V gene data show CDR1 as SGHRS and CDR2 as YFSETQ. The ends were cut back, 2 bases at V and 4 bases at J, with 9 bases in the middle. The CDR3 region is CASSFQGGTGELFF. The DNA of the CDR3 is TGCGCCAGCAGCTTTCAGGGCGGCACCGGGGAGCTGTTTTTT.

This clone was picked up a small number of times. The chain combines TRBV15 with TRBJ1-1; D may be TRBD1 (6 bases). Per the germline V gene, CDR1 is LNHNV and CDR2 is YYDKDF (reference sequence). V lost 5 bases to trimming and J lost 5 bases, with 12 bases between them. The CDR3 has 13 residues. The CDR3 DNA follows: TGTGCCACCAGCTTGGACAGAAGTACTGAAGCTTTCTTT. This encodes CATSLDRSTEAFF.